The clone carrying this T cell receptor beta chain was seen a handful of times. The entry originates in a study of CD8+ T cells in alopecia areata. Study details: A regimen of oral tofacitinib, 5 to 10 mg twice daily, was given to treated patients.

The treatment denotes: oral pan-JAK inhibitor, 5-10 mg twice daily. TCR sequencing used cDNA made by reverse transcription of extracted RNA. Here immunoSEQ multiplex PCR was the method, and the copy in TCRdb shows in-frame clones only, minus some. This table holds 270,000 or so clones, roughly 64% found once. Trimming stripped 3 bases from V and 6 bases from J, with 12 bases between. The CDR3 extends over 15 amino acids. The V gene's germline CDR1 is LGHNA and CDR2 YNFKEQ. The gene calls are TRBV4-2 and TRBJ1-6; TRBD1 is a possible D gene (6 bases). This TCR was sampled from a human donor with alopecia areata. This sample comprised CD4+ T cells sorted from blood, obtained at week 24, from a patient treated with tofacitinib. CDR3 residues: CASSHPGQINSPLHF. CDR3 nucleotide sequence: TGTGCCAGCAGCCACCCTGGACAGATTAATTCACCCCTCCACTTT.